Listed here are 32 T cell receptor beta chains from one sample, sequenced in a study of cytomegalovirus exposure and HLA in healthy donors. In the PCR, 60 Vbeta and 13 Jbeta primers were used. Profiling relied on immunoSEQ multiplex PCR, and the TCRdb table lists in-frame clones only, not all of them. The data show about 130,000 clones, with approximately 60% seen just once and about 2.6% held by the top ten. Sequenced material: PBMCs. These receptors were obtained from a woman in her 40s in good health and CMV-seronegative.

This clone was observed once. The V gene is TRBV13, the J gene TRBJ2-7; 9 nucleotides agree with TRBD2. This CDR3 region has 14 residues. Germline V lookup: CDR1 PRHDT, CDR2 FYEKMQ (reference sequence). The trim removed 5 bases at V and 4 bases at J, leaving 6 bases unmatched. The CDR3 DNA sequence: TGTGCCAGCAGCCGGCGGGGGGGCAGGTACGAGCAGTACTTC. Translating it yields CASSRRGGRYEQYF.

This chain uses TRBV9 with TRBJ2-1; the D gene is possibly TRBD2 (6 bases). CDR1 is SGDLS, CDR2 YYNGEE, per germline. This CDR3 is built from 14 residues. The ends were cut back, 3 bases at V and 5 bases at J, with 12 bases in the middle. The CDR3 sequence is CASSAVGGHNEQFF. The CDR3 nucleotides read TGTGCCAGCAGCGCCGTGGGGGGACACAATGAGCAGTTCTTC.

The chain combines TRBV30 with TRBJ2-7; no clear D gene. V was shortened by 1 base and J by 2 bases, with 6 bases between the two germline ends. The CDR3 is made up of 12 amino acids. The germline V gene encodes CDR1 GTSNPN and CDR2 SVGIG (reference sequence). Written as DNA, the CDR3 is TGTGCCTGGAGTGGCCCTACCTACGAGCAGTACTTC. Translated, it gives CAWSGPTYEQYF.

The chain couples TRBV7-9 to TRBJ2-5, with 7 bases lining up with TRBD2. Germline lookup yields CDR1 SEHNR and CDR2 FQNEAQ (reference sequence). The V and J ends lost 5 bases and 7 bases, in that order; junction bases with no gene match: 7. CDR3 size: 13 residues. CDR3 DNA sequence: TGTGCCAGCAGCCCGACTAGCAGAGGGACCCAGTACTTC. Translation gives CASSPTSRGTQYF.

The chain employs TRBV7-2 and TRBJ2-7, with TRBD2 matching 7 bases. J was trimmed by 2 bases and V by 4 bases; bases with no gene match: 2. This CDR3 comprises 13 residues. Germline CDR1 and CDR2: SGHTA and FQGNSA. CDR3 sequence (DNA): TGTGCCAGCAGCTGGGGGGGGGCCTACGAGCAGTACTTC. Translating it yields CASSWGGAYEQYF.

This clone occurred a few times. The chain is built from TRBV5-6 and TRBJ1-6, with D unresolved. V was pared by 3 bases and J by 14 bases, with 18 bases between. Germline CDR1 reads SGHDT; CDR2 reads YYEEEE. There are 14 residues in the CDR3. CDR3 sequence (DNA): TGTGCCAGCAGCTCCGCGGATGCCTTGGTAGCCCTCCACTTT. This gives the protein CASSSADALVALHF.

The chain is built from TRBV5-3 and TRBJ2-5; tentative D call: TRBD2 (6 bases). TRBV5-3 is an open reading frame whose function is uncertain. The CDR3 length is 15 residues. V lost 1 base and J lost 1, with 11 bases in between. The CDR3 DNA sequence: TGTGCCAGAAGCTTGTCCCGGGACTTCCAAGAGACCCAGTACTTC. Encoded protein: CARSLSRDFQETQYF.

This clone was found many times. The gene calls are TRBV10-1 and TRBJ1-1; D is unclear. V lost 7 bases, J lost 1 base, and 4 bases lay in between. There are 11 residues in the CDR3. In germline, CDR1 is WNHNN, CDR2 SYGVQD (reference sequence). DNA of the CDR3: TGCGCCAGCATATCGAACACTGAAGCTTTCTTT. Amino acids: CASISNTEAFF.

The V gene is TRBV18, the J gene TRBJ2-7; TRBD1 aligns across 8 bases. The CDR3 spans 15 residues. The germline gives CDR1 KGHSH, CDR2 LQKENI. The V and J ends lost 3 bases and 3 bases, in that order; junction bases with no gene match: 7. CDR3 nucleotides: TGTGCCAGCTCACCGACGGGACAGGACCTCTACGAGCAGTACTTC. It encodes CASSPTGQDLYEQYF.

CDR3 sequence reads: CASSQTVIYGYTF. The CDR3 region has the DNA TGTGCCAGCAGCCAAACAGTGATCTATGGCTACACCTTC. The chain combines TRBV6-6 with TRBJ1-2; D is ambiguous. The V and J ends lost 6 bases and 4 bases respectively, with 12 bases between them. The CDR3 length is 13 residues. Germline lookup yields CDR1 MNHNY and CDR2 SVGAGI (reference sequence).

The chain combines TRBV2 with TRBJ2-1; TRBD2 agrees at 15 bases. The germline V gene encodes CDR1 SNHLY and CDR2 FYNNEI. This CDR3 spans 17 amino acids. V shed 7 bases, J shed 4 bases, and the junction held 8 bases outside the gene matches. CDR3 sequence (DNA): TGTGCCAGCAAGGGGACTAGCGGGGGGCGGGCGTACAATGAGCAGTTCTTC. This sequence encodes CASKGTSGGRAYNEQFF.

This clone was seen only a few times. The chain is built from TRBV7-9 and TRBJ2-1; D unresolved. Trimming left V 4 bases short and J 1 base short, with 8 bases between. Germline CDR1 is SEHNR and CDR2 is FQNEAQ (reference sequence). This CDR3 contains 14 residues. This CDR3 reads CASSSAPSYNEQFF. CDR3 DNA sequence: TGTGCCAGCAGCTCCGCGCCGTCCTACAATGAGCAGTTCTTC. The full variable domain, in which reference TRBV7-9 and TRBJ2-1 provide the parts outside the CDR3, is DTGVSQNPRHKITKRGQNVTFRCDPISEHNRLYWYRQTLGQGPEFLTYFQNEAQLEKSRLLSDRFSAERPKGSFSTLEIQRTEQGDSAMYLCASSSAPSYNEQFFGPGTRLTVL.

The CDR3 bases are TGTGCCTGGAGCGTCGGGGAGGGAGGCACAGATACGCAGTATTTT. It codes for CAWSVGEGGTDTQYF. The chain is built from TRBV30 and TRBJ2-3; 7 bases align to TRBD2. Germline V gives CDR1 GTSNPN, CDR2 SVGIG (reference sequence). The CDR3 is made up of 15 amino acids. V shed 3 bases and J 1 base; nucleotides not matched to a gene: 7.

This chain links TRBV15 with TRBJ2-7, with D maybe TRBD1 (7 bases). The CDR3 has 14 amino acids. The germline V gene encodes CDR1 LNHNV and CDR2 YYDKDF (reference sequence). Trimming pared 0 bases from V and 4 bases from J, leaving 10 bases between. The CDR3 spells CATSRDQGGYEQYF. The CDR3 coding sequence is TGTGCCACCAGCAGAGATCAGGGGGGTTACGAGCAGTACTTC.

This clone has just a few counts. This chain uses TRBV5-6 with TRBJ1-1; 8 nucleotides line up with TRBD1. CDR1 is SGHDT, CDR2 YYEEEE, per germline. This CDR3 is built from 13 residues. The trim removed 2 bases at V and 4 bases at J, leaving 1 base unmatched. The CDR3 DNA is TGTGCCAGCAGCTTACAGGGGGGCACTGAAGCTTTCTTT. The encoded protein is CASSLQGGTEAFF.

The V call is TRBV10-1, the J call TRBJ2-7, with 7 positions matching TRBD1. Germline V gene lookup returns CDR1 WNHNN and CDR2 SYGVQD (reference sequence). There are 16 residues in the CDR3. J was trimmed by 6 bases and V by 0 bases; bases with no gene match: 11. The CDR3 reads CASSESIPQGVGEQYF. The CDR3, as DNA: TGCGCCAGCAGTGAGTCGATCCCGCAGGGGGTAGGCGAGCAGTACTTC.

This sequence joins TRBV27 and TRBJ2-7, with 10 bases fitting TRBD1. Unmatched junction bases numbered 6, after V lost 7 bases and J lost 0 bases. Germline-derived CDR1 and CDR2 are MNHEY and SMNVEV (reference sequence). CDR3 size: 15 residues. CDR3 DNA sequence: TGTGCCAGCACCGGACGGACAGGGGGCTCCTACGAGCAGTACTTC. Its translation: CASTGRTGGSYEQYF.

A few counts support this clone. The chain links TRBV28 to TRBJ2-7; TRBD2 aligns across 8 bases. The CDR3 runs to 13 residues. J was trimmed by 2 bases and V by 7 bases; bases with no gene match: 4. Germline V gene sequence: CDR1 MDHEN, CDR2 SYDVKM. This CDR3 is CASNRGGTYEQYF. DNA for the CDR3: TGTGCCAGCAACCGCGGGGGGACCTACGAGCAGTACTTC.

The V call is TRBV7-9, the J call TRBJ1-2; D is ambiguous. The CDR3 sequence is 13 residues long. The V and J ends lost 1 base and 2 bases respectively, with 5 bases between them. Germline V lookup: CDR1 SEHNR, CDR2 FQNEAQ (reference sequence). The CDR3, as DNA: TGTGCCAGCAGCTTAGACAGCAACTATGGCTACACCTTC. It yields the protein CASSLDSNYGYTF.

The chain links TRBV28 to TRBJ2-3; a weak D match, TRBD1 (6 bases). Germline CDR1 and CDR2: MDHEN and SYDVKM. The CDR3 consists of 16 residues. Trimming pared 5 bases from V and 2 bases from J, leaving 17 bases between. CDR3 bases: TGTGCCAGCAGTCTCCCTCCGGGACACCACACAGATACGCAGTATTTT. Its translation is CASSLPPGHHTDTQYF.

The chain uses TRBV13 and TRBJ2-7, with 7 bases that match TRBD2. The CDR3 loop spans 13 amino acids. V lost 1 base to trimming and J lost 10 bases; unmatched junction nucleotides: 7. Germline V gives CDR1 PRHDT, CDR2 FYEKMQ (reference sequence). The chain's CDR3 is CASSLVGGDQQYF. CDR3 DNA: TGTGCCAGCAGCTTAGTGGGGGGGGACCAACAGTACTTC.

The chain uses TRBV11-2 and TRBJ1-1; maybe TRBD1 (5 bases). V lost 4 bases and J lost 8, with 17 bases in between. The CDR3 runs to 14 residues. Germline V lookup: CDR1 SGHAT, CDR2 FQNNGV. CDR3 in amino acids: CASSSPGEEGEAFF. DNA of the CDR3: TGTGCCAGCAGCTCTCCGGGGGAGGAGGGCGAAGCTTTCTTT.

This clone was detected only once. The CDR3 DNA sequence: TGTGCCAGCAGCGGGACTAGCGGGACAGATACGCAGTATTTT. Translation: CASSGTSGTDTQYF. This chain joins TRBV9 and TRBJ2-3, with TRBD2 identical over 11 bases. Germline V lookup: CDR1 SGDLS, CDR2 YYNGEE. J was trimmed by 3 bases and V by 3 bases; bases with no gene match: 0. The CDR3 spans 14 residues.

J is TRBJ1-5 and V is TRBV28, with 8 positions matching TRBD1. The CDR3 runs to 15 residues. Germline V lookup: CDR1 MDHEN, CDR2 SYDVKM. The V segment lost 3 bases and the J segment 6 bases; nucleotides outside the gene matches: 7. CDR3 in DNA: TGTGCCAGCAGTTTCGGACAGGGACGGGCTCAGCCCCAGCATTTT. Residues: CASSFGQGRAQPQHF. The full variable domain, rest sourced from reference TRBV28 and TRBJ1-5, is DVKVTQSSRYLVKRTGEKVFLECVQDMDHENMFWYRQDPGLGLRLIYFSYDVKMKEKGDIPEGYSVSREKKERFSLILESASTNQTSMYLCASSFGQGRAQPQHFGDGTRLSIL.

V gene TRBV28 combines with J gene TRBJ1-1; 8 nucleotides match TRBD1. Germline CDR1 and CDR2: MDHEN and SYDVKM. The CDR3 sequence is 14 residues long. V trimming: 2 bases; J trimming: 7 bases; junction bases outside the gene matches: 6. In DNA form, the CDR3 reads TGTGCCAGCAGTTTAGAGACAGGGGAGGGTGAAGCTTTCTTT. Protein: CASSLETGEGEAFF. Combining the CDR3 with reference TRBV28 and TRBJ1-1 gives the whole variable domain DVKVTQSSRYLVKRTGEKVFLECVQDMDHENMFWYRQDPGLGLRLIYFSYDVKMKEKGDIPEGYSVSREKKERFSLILESASTNQTSMYLCASSLETGEGEAFFGQGTRLTVV.

This clone turned up a few times. The chain links TRBV27 to TRBJ1-5; the match to TRBD1 covers 8 bases. Germline CDR1 reads MNHEY; CDR2 reads SMNVEV (reference sequence). This CDR3 has 15 amino acids. With 6 bases clipped from V and 4 bases from J, the junction kept 8 bases outside the gene matches. The CDR3 DNA sequence: TGTGCCAGCAGCTCCCGGACAGGGAGGAATCAGCCCCAGCATTTT. This gives the protein CASSSRTGRNQPQHF.

This rearrangement joins TRBV19 to TRBJ1-5, with TRBD1 matching 7 bases. CDR1 and CDR2 from the germline V gene are LNHDA and SQIVND (reference sequence). The length of the CDR3 is 16 residues. Losses at the gene ends were 5 bases for V and 4 bases for J; bases not matched to a gene: 11. CDR3 sequence reads: CASSDPTGVWNQPQHF. The CDR3 DNA reads as TGTGCCAGTAGTGACCCTACAGGGGTCTGGAATCAGCCCCAGCATTTT.

This chain uses TRBV4-2 with TRBJ2-3; 9 bases are a match to TRBD1. The J segment lost 2 bases and the V segment lost 0 bases, leaving 3 bases of the junction unmatched. Per germline, CDR1 LGHNA and CDR2 YNFKEQ. This CDR3 comprises 16 residues. This chain's CDR3 is CASSQEGQGFTDTQYF. CDR3 in DNA: TGTGCCAGCAGCCAAGAGGGACAGGGATTCACAGATACGCAGTATTTT.

V gene TRBV7-9 combines with J gene TRBJ1-6, with 11 bases that match TRBD1. The CDR3 length is 15 residues. The V gene's germline CDR1 is SEHNR and CDR2 FQNEAQ (reference sequence). V shed 1 base and J 8 bases; nucleotides not matched to a gene: 1. CDR3 bases: TGTGCCAGCAGCTTAGGGGACAGGGGGGATTCACCCCTCCACTTT. Translating gives CASSLGDRGDSPLHF.

V is TRBV5-8 and J is TRBJ2-2, with D hard to call. The CDR3 extends over 16 amino acids. Deletions cut 3 bases from V and 3 bases from J, with 15 bases between. Germline V gives CDR1 SGHTS, CDR2 YDEGEE. The CDR3 is CASSSPRTLDTGELFF. Here the CDR3 DNA reads TGTGCCAGCAGCTCGCCAAGAACTCTGGACACCGGGGAGCTGTTTTTT.

The chain links TRBV19 to TRBJ1-5, with a tentative D call TRBD1 (5 bases). In germline, CDR1 is LNHDA, CDR2 SQIVND (reference sequence). The CDR3 extends over 17 amino acids. V lost 1 base, J lost 1 base, and 14 bases lay in between. In nucleotides, the CDR3 is TGTGCCAGTAGTATAGGGCAGGGACGGGGGAGCAATCAGCCCCAGCATTTT. As protein: CASSIGQGRGSNQPQHF. Looking up the rest from reference TRBV19 and TRBJ1-5 gives the full variable domain: DGGITQSPKYLFRKEGQNVTLSCEQNLNHDAMYWYRQDPGQGLRLIYYSQIVNDFQKGDIAEGYSVSREKKESFPLTVTSAQKNPTAFYLCASSIGQGRGSNQPQHFGDGTRLSIL.

The chain links TRBV5-8 to TRBJ1-5; no definite D call. Germline V gene lookup returns CDR1 SGHTS and CDR2 YDEGEE. Deletions cut 1 base from V and 0 bases from J, with 8 bases between. This CDR3 region has 15 residues. CDR3 sequence (DNA): TGTGCCAGCAGCTTGTTTACTTATAGCAATCAGCCCCAGCATTTT. Its translation: CASSLFTYSNQPQHF.